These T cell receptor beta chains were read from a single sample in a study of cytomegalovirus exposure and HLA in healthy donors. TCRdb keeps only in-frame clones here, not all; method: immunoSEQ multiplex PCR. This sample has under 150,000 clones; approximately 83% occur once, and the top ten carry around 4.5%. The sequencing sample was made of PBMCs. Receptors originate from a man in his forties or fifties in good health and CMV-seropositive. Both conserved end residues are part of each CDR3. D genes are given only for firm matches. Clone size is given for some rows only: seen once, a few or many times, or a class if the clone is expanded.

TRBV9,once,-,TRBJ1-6,CASSSRRSSYNSPLHF,TGTGCCAGCAGCTCACGACGGAGCTCCTATAATTCACCCCTCCACTTT
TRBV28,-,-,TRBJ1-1,CASSLNTAEAFF,TGTGCCAGCAGTTTAAACACAGCTGAAGCTTTCTTT
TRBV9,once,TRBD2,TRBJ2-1,CASGNPGLQVDEQFF,TGTGCCAGCGGAAACCCGGGACTACAGGTCGATGAGCAGTTCTTC
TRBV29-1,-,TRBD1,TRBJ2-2,CSVESRGTGATGELFF,TGCAGCGTTGAAAGTAGAGGGACAGGGGCCACCGGGGAGCTGTTTTTT
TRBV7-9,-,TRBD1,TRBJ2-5,CASSPGTGIDPQETQYF,TGTGCCAGCAGCCCAGGGACAGGGATAGATCCACAAGAGACCCAGTACTTC
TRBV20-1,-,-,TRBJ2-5,CSAMLQETQYF,TGCAGTGCTATGTTACAAGAGACCCAGTACTTC
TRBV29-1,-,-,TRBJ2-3,CSVGEFDTQYF,TGCAGCGTCGGTGAGTTCGATACGCAGTATTTT
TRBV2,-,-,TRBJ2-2,CASTLSGELFF,TGTGCCAGCACACTCTCCGGGGAGCTGTTTTTT
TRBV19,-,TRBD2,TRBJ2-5,CASSPRLAGGIETQYF,TGTGCCAGTAGTCCCCGACTAGCGGGAGGGATAGAGACCCAGTACTTC
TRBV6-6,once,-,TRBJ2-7,CAHAVYEQYF,TGTGCCCACGCGGTCTACGAGCAGTACTTC
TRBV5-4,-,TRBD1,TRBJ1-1,CASSSRQGTNTEAFF,TGTGCCAGCAGCTCGAGACAGGGTACGAACACTGAAGCTTTCTTT
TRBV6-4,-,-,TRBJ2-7,CARQADGLGSYEQYF,TGTGCCCGACAGGCGGACGGCCTTGGGTCATACGAGCAGTACTTC
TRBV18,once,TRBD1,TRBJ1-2,CASSHPDRDSGYTF,TGTGCCAGCTCACACCCGGACAGGGACTCGGGCTACACCTTC
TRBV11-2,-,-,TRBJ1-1,CASSLGLGGATEAFF,TGTGCCAGCAGCTTAGGGTTAGGAGGGGCTACTGAAGCTTTCTTT
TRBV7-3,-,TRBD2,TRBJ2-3,CASSLRLAGGGDTQYF,TGTGCCAGCAGCTTACGTCTAGCGGGAGGGGGAGATACGCAGTATTTT
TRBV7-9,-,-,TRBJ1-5,CASTLRNQPQHF,TGTGCCAGCACCCTACGGAATCAGCCCCAGCATTTT
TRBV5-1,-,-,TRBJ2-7,CASSLGRGGGWYEQYF,TGCGCCAGCAGCTTGGGGAGGGGAGGGGGATGGTACGAGCAGTACTTC
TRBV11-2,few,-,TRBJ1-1,CASSLGRGTEAFF,TGTGCCAGCAGCTTAGGCCGGGGCACTGAAGCTTTCTTT
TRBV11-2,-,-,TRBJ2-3,CASSLTATYTDTQYF,TGTGCCAGCAGCTTAACAGCCACCTACACAGATACGCAGTATTTT
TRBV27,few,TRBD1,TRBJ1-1,CASSTGGVRTEAFF,TGTGCCAGCAGTACAGGGGGCGTTAGGACTGAAGCTTTCTTT
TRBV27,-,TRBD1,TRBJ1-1,CASSLTHRGEAFF,TGTGCCAGCAGTTTAACCCACAGGGGTGAAGCTTTCTTT
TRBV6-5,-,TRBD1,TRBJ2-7,CASSQGQEVNEQYF,TGTGCCAGCAGCCAGGGACAGGAGGTCAACGAGCAGTACTTC
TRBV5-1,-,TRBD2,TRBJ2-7,CASSHGLAGGLDEQYF,TGCGCCAGCAGCCACGGACTAGCGGGGGGATTGGACGAGCAGTACTTC
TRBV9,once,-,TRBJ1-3,CAGSGRRQVWEGNTIYF,TGTGCCGGCAGCGGCCGCCGACAGGTTTGGGAAGGAAACACCATATATTTT
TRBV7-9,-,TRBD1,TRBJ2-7,CASSPGLGQGDNEQYF,TGTGCCAGCAGCCCGGGACTCGGACAGGGCGATAACGAGCAGTACTTC
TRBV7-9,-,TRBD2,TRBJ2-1,CASSVTSGPGKFF,TGTGCCAGCAGCGTAACTAGCGGACCCGGGAAGTTCTTC
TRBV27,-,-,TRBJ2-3,CASSLLIAKSPRGTQYF,TGTGCCAGCAGTTTATTGATAGCGAAATCCCCCCGCGGTACGCAGTATTTT
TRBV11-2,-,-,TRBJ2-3,CASSFHNGVTDTQYF,TGTGCCAGCAGCTTCCATAACGGGGTCACAGATACGCAGTATTTT
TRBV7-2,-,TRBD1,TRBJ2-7,CASSFAGQGAEQYF,TGTGCCAGCAGCTTCGCGGGACAGGGGGCAGAGCAGTACTTC
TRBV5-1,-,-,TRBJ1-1,CASSLDREGTEAFF,TGCGCCAGCAGCTTGGACAGGGAGGGGACTGAAGCTTTCTTT
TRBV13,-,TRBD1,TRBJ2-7,CASSLGTGGTYEQYF,TGTGCCAGCAGCTTAGGTACAGGGGGGACCTACGAGCAGTACTTC
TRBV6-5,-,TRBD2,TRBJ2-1,CATWTSGSVGEQFF,TGTGCCACCTGGACTAGCGGGAGCGTAGGAGAGCAGTTCTTC
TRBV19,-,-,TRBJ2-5,CASSLSLSTGFQETQYF,TGTGCCAGTAGTTTGTCCCTTTCGACGGGGTTCCAAGAGACCCAGTACTTC
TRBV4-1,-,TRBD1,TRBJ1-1,CASGQPGQGAAEAFF,TGCGCCAGCGGCCAACCGGGACAGGGGGCTGCAGAAGCTTTCTTT
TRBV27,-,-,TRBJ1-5,CASSFGGTNSNQPQHF,TGTGCCAGCAGTTTTGGGGGGACGAATAGCAATCAGCCCCAGCATTTT
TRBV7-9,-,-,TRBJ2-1,CASSRGTSSNGEQFF,TGTGCCAGCAGCCGAGGAACGAGTTCCAACGGTGAGCAGTTCTTC
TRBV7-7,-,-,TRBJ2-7,CASSPETDSYEQYF,TGTGCCAGCAGCCCGGAGACTGATTCCTACGAGCAGTACTTC
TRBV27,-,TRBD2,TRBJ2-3,CASNIAGATDTQYF,TGTGCCAGCAACATAGCGGGAGCAACAGATACGCAGTATTTT
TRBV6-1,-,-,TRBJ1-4,CASRERLRKLFF,TGTGCCAGCCGGGAGAGGCTCCGGAAACTGTTTTTT
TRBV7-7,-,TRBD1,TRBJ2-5,CASSTWTGQETQYF,TGTGCTAGCAGCACTTGGACAGGGCAAGAGACCCAGTACTTC
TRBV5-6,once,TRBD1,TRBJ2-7,CASSLVITGDSYEQYF,TGTGCCAGCAGCTTGGTCATCACAGGGGACTCCTACGAGCAGTACTTC
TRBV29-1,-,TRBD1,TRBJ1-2,CSVDGDRALLSGYTF,TGCAGCGTTGACGGGGACAGGGCTTTGTTAAGTGGCTACACCTTC
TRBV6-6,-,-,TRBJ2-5,CASSPGQQQYF,TGTGCCAGCAGTCCAGGACAGCAGCAGTACTTC
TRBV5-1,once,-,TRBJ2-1,CASSSQVNNEQFF,TGCGCCAGCAGTTCACAGGTAAACAATGAGCAGTTCTTC
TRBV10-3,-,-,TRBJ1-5,CASADGQGSRQPQHF,TGTGCGTCCGCCGACGGCCAGGGTTCACGACAGCCCCAGCATTTT
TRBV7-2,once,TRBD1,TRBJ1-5,CASSSRGDQPQHF,TGTGCCAGCAGCTCCAGGGGGGATCAGCCCCAGCATTTT
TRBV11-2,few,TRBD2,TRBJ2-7,CASSFYAGASGRISEQYF,TGTGCCAGCAGTTTTTATGCGGGCGCTAGCGGGAGAATCAGCGAGCAGTACTTC
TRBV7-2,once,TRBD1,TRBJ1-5,CASSSGQGLLGPQHF,TGTGCCAGCAGCTCTGGACAGGGCCTCCTGGGGCCCCAGCATTTT
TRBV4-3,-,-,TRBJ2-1,CASSQEQGYNEQFF,TGCGCCAGCAGCCAAGAACAGGGTTACAATGAGCAGTTCTTC
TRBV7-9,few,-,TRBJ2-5,CASSSAAGFRVETQYF,TGTGCCAGCAGCTCGGCCGCCGGGTTTCGGGTAGAGACCCAGTACTTC
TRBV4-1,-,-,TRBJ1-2,CASSPEQGLYQGYTF,TGCGCCAGCAGCCCCGAACAGGGCTTATATCAGGGCTACACCTTC
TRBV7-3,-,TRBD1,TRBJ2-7,CASSQGQGQEQYF,TGTGCCAGCAGCCAAGGACAGGGGCAGGAGCAGTACTTC
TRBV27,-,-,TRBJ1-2,CASSRRQNYGYTF,TGTGCCAGCAGTCGTAGACAGAACTATGGCTACACCTTC
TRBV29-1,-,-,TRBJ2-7,CSVLFQGSYEQYF,TGCAGCGTTCTTTTTCAGGGTTCCTACGAGCAGTACTTC